This passage covers 3 T cell receptor beta chains from one sample sequenced in a study of molecular identifiers for immune sequencing clone quantification. TCRdb analysed the PCR reads with MiXCR anew, one entry per CDR3 protein. Among roughly 320,000 distinct CDR3 sequences listed, about 23% were seen once. Sequencing was performed on naive CD8+ T cells from blood, with Jurkat cell RNA spiked in. Subset described: FACS-sorted CD8+CD4-CCR7+CD45RA+ naive T cells. These receptor sequences come from a human donor in good health. Some libraries in this study had Jurkat cell RNA spiked in.

The chain joins TRBV6-2 or TRBV6-3 to TRBJ2-2; tentative D call: TRBD1 (6 bases). V was cut by 0 bases and J by 2 bases, with 19 bases left in between. Germline V gene sequence: CDR1 MNHEY, CDR2 SVGEGT. CDR3 size: 19 residues. The CDR3, as DNA: TGTGCCAGCAGTTACTCTTTGTATGGGGGCCTGGCTAACACCGGGGAGCTGTTTTTT. Its protein product is CASSYSLYGGLANTGELFF.

Written as DNA, the CDR3 is TGTGCCAGCAGTTCCGGGCCCACAGATACGCAGTATTTT. It translates to CASSSGPTDTQYF. The chain recombines TRBV6-2 or TRBV6-3 with TRBJ2-3; D unresolved. CDR1 MNHEY and CDR2 SVGEGT come from the germline V gene. V dropped 4 bases and J dropped 2 bases, with 7 bases sitting between them. The CDR3 is 13 amino acids.

This clonotype has more than one count but fewer than ten. V and J are TRBV28 and TRBJ2-2; D is uncertain. The CDR3 extends over 16 amino acids. Germline-derived CDR1 and CDR2 are MDHEN and SYDVKM. The V end was cut by 5 bases, the J end by 8 bases, with 21 bases between. The CDR3 nucleotides are TGTGCCAGCAGTCCTAGAATGTCCCTAAAGACAGGGGAGCTGTTTTTT. It is translated as CASSPRMSLKTGELFF.